This section outlines one T cell receptor (beta chain) sequence together with its context. This entry comes from a study of radiotherapy plus CTLA-4 blockade in lung cancer. Sequenced by immunoSEQ multiplex PCR; TCRdb stores in-frame clones only, minus some. The sample lists 85,000 to 100,000 clones; around 86% were seen once. Lung cancer patients with chemo-refractory metastatic non-small-cell disease were given focal radiation plus CTLA-4 blockade with ipilimumab. The ends were cut back, 2 bases at V and 6 bases at J, with 12 bases in the middle. This CDR3 contains 13 residues. CDR1 is SGHRS and CDR2 is YFSETQ in the germline V gene.

The chain carries TRBV5-1 and TRBJ2-7, with D possibly matching TRBD1 (5 bases). The source is a human donor with non-small cell lung cancer that progressed on radiotherapy plus ipilimumab. The sequences come from peripheral blood, collected from a patient treated with radiotherapy plus ipilimumab. CDR3 residues: CASSFPGSGEQYF. The CDR3 nucleotides read TGCGCCAGCAGCTTTCCAGGGTCCGGCGAGCAGTACTTC. The full variable domain, in which reference TRBV5-1 and TRBJ2-7 provide the parts outside the CDR3, is KAGVTQTPRYLIKTRGQQVTLSCSPISGHRSVSWYQQTPGQGLQFLFEYFSETQRNKGNFPGRFSGRQFSNSRSEMNVSTLELGDSALYLCASSFPGSGEQYFGPGTRLTVT.